These 26 T cell receptor beta chains originate from one sample sequenced in a study of T cell changes during pregnancy in multiple sclerosis. The protocol was immunoSEQ multiplex PCR, while the TCRdb copy is restricted to in-frame clones and leaves out a portion. The sample contains approximately 45,000 clones, roughly 90% of which appear only once. The sample in question was CD8+ T cells from peripheral blood mononuclear cells, obtained in the second trimester of pregnancy. The receptor set was obtained from a female donor with multiple sclerosis, enrolled in a pregnancy study.

The V call is TRBV10-1, the J call TRBJ2-7, with 7 bases that match TRBD2. After removal of 8 bases from V and 3 bases from J, the junction contained 4 bases not matched to a gene. The germline CDR1 and CDR2 sequences are WNHNN and SYGVQD (reference sequence). There are 12 residues in the CDR3. The CDR3 loop reads CASPTSFYEQYF. CDR3 in DNA: TGCGCCAGCCCGACTAGCTTCTACGAGCAGTACTTC.

As regards this clone: In the same sample, other DNA sequences code for this CDR3. The chain uses TRBV29-1 and TRBJ1-2; the match to TRBD1 covers 10 bases. Germline CDR1 reads SQVTM; CDR2 reads ANQGSEA. This CDR3 is built from 14 residues. V dropped 6 bases and J dropped 8; count of bases not matched to a gene: 12. Here the CDR3 reads CSVFIPGQGRGYTF. DNA of the CDR3: TGCAGCGTCTTCATCCCGGGACAGGGGAGGGGCTACACCTTC.

This clone appeared once. CDR3 sequence reads: CASSPQGALEAFF. CDR3 nucleotide sequence: TGTGCCAGCAGTCCCCAGGGGGCGCTAGAAGCTTTCTTT. The chain carries TRBV27 and TRBJ1-1; 8 bases align to TRBD1. The germline V gene encodes CDR1 MNHEY and CDR2 SMNVEV (reference sequence). Germline trimming cut 5 bases from V and 8 bases from J; bases unmatched to any gene: 7. This CDR3 region has 13 residues.

CDR3 in DNA: TGTGCCAGCTCCGACAGTGCTAACTATGGCTACACCTTC. It encodes CASSDSANYGYTF. V and J are TRBV27 and TRBJ1-2; a weak D match, TRBD1 (5 bases). Per the germline V gene, CDR1 is MNHEY and CDR2 is SMNVEV (reference sequence). The CDR3 is made up of 13 amino acids. V was cut by 8 bases and J by 0 bases, with 10 bases left in between.

This rearrangement joins TRBV7-9 to TRBJ2-2; maybe TRBD2 (6 bases). The V end was cut by 5 bases, the J end by 8 bases, with 18 bases between. Germline V gene data show CDR1 as SEHNR and CDR2 as FQNEAQ (reference sequence). The CDR3 has 15 amino acids. The CDR3 loop reads CASSLVAGRRGELFF. The CDR3 nucleotides are TGTGCCAGCAGCCTGGTGGCGGGACGCCGAGGGGAGCTGTTTTTT.

This clone was detected a few times. V and J are TRBV13 and TRBJ1-6; D not certain. The germline gives CDR1 PRHDT, CDR2 FYEKMQ (reference sequence). V gave up 5 bases and J gave up 8 bases, with 7 bases separating them. This CDR3 is built from 12 residues. The CDR3 loop is CASSRSDSPLHF. In DNA form, the CDR3 reads TGTGCCAGCAGCCGGAGTGATTCACCCCTCCACTTT.

The J gene is TRBJ2-7, the V gene TRBV25-1; 10 bases align to TRBD1. The CDR3 has 15 amino acids. Trimming took 4 bases from V and 3 from J; bases not matched to a gene: 6. Germline loops: CDR1 MGHDK, CDR2 SYGVNS. The CDR3 bases are TGTGCCAGCAGTGGAAGGACAGGGGGGAGCTACGAGCAGTACTTC. Translating gives CASSGRTGGSYEQYF.

The genes are TRBV4-1 and TRBJ1-2; possible D gene TRBD1, 6 bases. Germline lookup yields CDR1 MGHRA and CDR2 YSYEKL. The CDR3 consists of 16 residues. Trimming shortened V by 0 bases and J by 3 bases, and 14 bases separated the two germline ends. The DNA for the CDR3 is TGCGCCAGCAGCCAAGAACCCCCGGGACACCACTATGGCTACACCTTC. It is translated as CASSQEPPGHHYGYTF.

The table lists this clone with a count of one. V is TRBV7-2 and J is TRBJ1-5, with TRBD1 identical over 8 bases. The V and J ends lost 2 bases and 6 bases, in that order; junction bases with no gene match: 12. This CDR3 comprises 17 residues. CDR1 and CDR2 from the germline V gene are SGHTA and FQGNSA. DNA of the CDR3: TGTGCCAGCAGCTTATCCATGGACAGGGAAGGTCTTCAGCCCCAGCATTTT. Amino acid sequence: CASSLSMDREGLQPQHF.

The chain links TRBV6-5 to TRBJ2-1; no firm D call. Germline CDR1 reads MNHEY; CDR2 reads SVGAGI. The CDR3 is made up of 13 amino acids. Trimming stripped 5 bases from V and 4 bases from J, with 9 bases between. The CDR3 here is CASSEYPYNEQFF. Here the CDR3 DNA reads TGTGCCAGCAGTGAGTATCCTTACAATGAGCAGTTCTTC.

V gene TRBV5-4 combines with J gene TRBJ1-1; D uncertain. CDR1 and CDR2 (germline): SGHNT, YYREEE (reference sequence). This CDR3 contains 12 residues. V gave up 3 bases and J gave up 6 bases, with 9 bases separating them. DNA for the CDR3: TGTGCCAGCAGCTATCACACAGCTGAAGCTTTCTTT. Translation gives CASSYHTAEAFF.

The chain employs TRBV9 and TRBJ1-1; a weak D match, TRBD1 (6 bases). Germline lookup yields CDR1 SGDLS and CDR2 YYNGEE. The CDR3 totals 12 residues. Trimming stripped 3 bases from V and 5 bases from J, with 8 bases between. Here the CDR3 reads CASSATGTEAFF. For the CDR3, the DNA is TGTGCCAGCAGCGCTACAGGGACTGAAGCTTTCTTT.

The rearrangement links TRBV7-8 to TRBJ2-3, with 8 bases that match TRBD2. Germline V gene data show CDR1 as SGHVS and CDR2 as FQNEAQ. J gave up 3 bases and V 2 bases, and 4 bases lay outside the gene matches. The length of the CDR3 is 15 residues. In DNA, the CDR3 is TGTGCCAGCAGCTTACTCGGGGGGGGGACAGATACGCAGTATTTT. This translates into CASSLLGGGTDTQYF.

The rearrangement joins TRBV6-4 to TRBJ1-1; TRBD1 is a possible D gene (5 bases). CDR3 size: 11 residues. The V gene lost 6 bases and the J gene lost 11 bases, with 13 bases spanning the gap. CDR1 and CDR2 (germline): MRHNA, SNTAGT. The DNA of the CDR3 is TGTGCCAGCAGGCACGGGGGTGAGGCTTTCTTT. Its protein is CASRHGGEAFF.

CDR3 loop: CASIPGGTSGAVEQFF. As DNA, the CDR3 is TGTGCCAGCATCCCAGGAGGGACTAGCGGGGCCGTTGAGCAGTTCTTC. This chain connects TRBV14 to TRBJ2-1; 13 bases match TRBD2. The ends lost 7 bases at V and 9 bases at J; junction bases unmatched: 12. This CDR3 has 16 amino acids. CDR1 is SGHDN and CDR2 is FVKESK in the germline V gene.

The V gene is TRBV19, the J gene TRBJ1-2; D ambiguous. The V gene's germline CDR1 is LNHDA and CDR2 SQIVND (reference sequence). There are 17 residues in the CDR3. V was pared by 0 bases and J by 6 bases, with 20 bases between. CDR3 sequence: CASSIDRVLYPRDGYTF. The DNA of the CDR3 is TGTGCCAGTAGTATAGATCGAGTTCTCTACCCGCGGGATGGCTACACCTTC. The full variable domain, in which reference TRBV19 and TRBJ1-2 provide the parts outside the CDR3, is DGGITQSPKYLFRKEGQNVTLSCEQNLNHDAMYWYRQDPGQGLRLIYYSQIVNDFQKGDIAEGYSVSREKKESFPLTVTSAQKNPTAFYLCASSIDRVLYPRDGYTFGSGTRLTVV.

This clone was found once. The gene calls are TRBV19 and TRBJ2-3; 10 bases map to TRBD1. Germline lookup yields CDR1 LNHDA and CDR2 SQIVND (reference sequence). The V gene end was trimmed by 4 bases and the J gene end by 4 bases; junction bases not matched to a gene: 8. This CDR3 comprises 16 residues. The CDR3 loop reads CASSSSGTGVADTQYF. The CDR3, as DNA: TGTGCCAGTAGTAGTTCGGGGACAGGGGTAGCAGATACGCAGTATTTT. The full variable domain, its missing parts supplied by reference TRBV19 and TRBJ2-3, is DGGITQSPKYLFRKEGQNVTLSCEQNLNHDAMYWYRQDPGQGLRLIYYSQIVNDFQKGDIAEGYSVSREKKESFPLTVTSAQKNPTAFYLCASSSSGTGVADTQYFGPGTRLTVL.

V usage is TRBV30 and J usage is TRBJ1-2; 9 nucleotides match TRBD1. After removal of 2 bases from V and 8 bases from J, the junction contained 12 bases not matched to a gene. This CDR3 is built from 15 residues. In germline, CDR1 is GTSNPN, CDR2 SVGIG (reference sequence). The chain's CDR3 is CAWSPPGGTGQGYTF. In DNA, the CDR3 is TGTGCCTGGAGTCCCCCCGGGGGGACAGGGCAAGGCTACACCTTC.

The rearrangement joins TRBV7-6 to TRBJ1-5; D possibly corresponds to TRBD1 (6 bases). V lost 0 bases, J lost 4 bases, and 10 bases lay in between. Per the germline V gene, CDR1 is SGHVS and CDR2 is FNYEAQ. The CDR3 contains 15 residues. The DNA of the CDR3 is TGTGCCAGCAGCTTAGCGAGAGGGGGAAATCAGCCCCAGCATTTT. Its protein is CASSLARGGNQPQHF.

This chain joins TRBV9 and TRBJ1-6; possibly TRBD1 for D (6 bases). The germline CDR1 and CDR2 sequences are SGDLS and YYNGEE. The CDR3 extends over 12 amino acids. Trimming shortened V by 7 bases and J by 7 bases, and 9 bases separated the two germline ends. The CDR3 here is CASAGENSPLHF. CDR3 nucleotide sequence: TGTGCCAGCGCAGGGGAAAATTCACCCCTCCACTTT. The complete variable domain, with remaining parts taken from reference TRBV9 and TRBJ1-6, reads DSGVTQTPKHLITATGQRVTLRCSPRSGDLSVYWYQQSLDQGLQFLIQYYNGEERAKGNILERFSAQQFPDLHSELNLSSLELGDSALYFCASAGENSPLHFGNGTRLTVT.

This chain uses TRBV6-5 with TRBJ1-5, with unresolved D. Between the trimmed V and J ends, which lost 6 bases and 5 bases, there was a span of 14 bases. The CDR3 length is 14 residues. From germline, CDR1 is MNHEY and CDR2 SVGAGI. The CDR3 spells CASSPNIIHQPQHF. For the CDR3, the DNA is TGTGCCAGCAGCCCCAACATAATTCATCAGCCCCAGCATTTT.

This clone was observed a single time. The rearrangement links TRBV13 to TRBJ2-2; maybe TRBD2 (6 bases). Trimming removed 3 bases from V and 4 bases from J, with 9 bases in between. Germline lookup yields CDR1 PRHDT and CDR2 FYEKMQ (reference sequence). The CDR3 length is 14 residues. The CDR3 spells CASSLEGSTGELFF. Here the CDR3 DNA reads TGTGCCAGCAGCTTGGAGGGTAGCACCGGGGAGCTGTTTTTT.

V usage is TRBV30 and J usage is TRBJ1-2, with 8 nucleotides matching TRBD1. Germline trimming cut 6 bases from V and 3 bases from J; bases unmatched to any gene: 9. Per germline, CDR1 GTSNPN and CDR2 SVGIG (reference sequence). This CDR3 is built from 14 residues. CDR3 sequence: CACLWTGNDYGYTF. The CDR3, as DNA: TGTGCCTGCTTATGGACAGGGAATGACTATGGCTACACCTTC. Using reference TRBV30 and TRBJ1-2 for the parts outside the CDR3, the full variable domain is SQTIHQWPATLVQPVGSPLSLECTVEGTSNPNLYWYRQAAGRGLQLLFYSVGIGQISSEVPQNLSASRPQDRQFILSSKKLLLSDSGFYLCACLWTGNDYGYTFGSGTRLTVV.

The chain is built from TRBV4-2 and TRBJ2-4; 8 bases fit TRBD1. The CDR3 runs to 17 residues. CDR1 is LGHNA and CDR2 is YNFKEQ in the germline V gene. With 0 bases clipped from V and 2 bases from J, the junction kept 6 bases outside the gene matches. The CDR3 DNA reads as TGTGCCAGCAGCCAAGAGCGACAGGGGCAAACCAAAAACATTCAGTACTTC. Translating gives CASSQERQGQTKNIQYF.

The CDR3 sequence is CASSFLDRGHTEAFF. CDR3 nucleotides: TGTGCCAGCAGCTTCCTGGACAGGGGCCACACTGAAGCTTTCTTT. This chain joins TRBV7-2 and TRBJ1-1, with 9 nucleotides matching TRBD1. Germline values: CDR1 SGHTA, CDR2 FQGNSA. The CDR3 is 15 residues long. J gave up 3 bases and V 3 bases, and 5 bases lay outside the gene matches. The whole variable domain, remainder taken from reference TRBV7-2 and TRBJ1-1, is GAGVSQSPSNKVTEKGKDVELRCDPISGHTALYWYRQSLGQGLEFLIYFQGNSAPDKSGLPSDRFSAERTGGSVSTLTIQRTQQEDSAVYLCASSFLDRGHTEAFFGQGTRLTVV.

This chain joins TRBV5-1 and TRBJ2-5; the D gene is possibly TRBD1 (6 bases). V lost 5 bases, J lost 5 bases, and 13 bases lay in between. Germline CDR1 reads SGHRS; CDR2 reads YFSETQ. CDR3 length: 13 residues. The CDR3 DNA reads TGCGCCAGCAGAAGACAGGCCGGGGAGACCCAGTACTTC. Its translation is CASRRQAGETQYF.